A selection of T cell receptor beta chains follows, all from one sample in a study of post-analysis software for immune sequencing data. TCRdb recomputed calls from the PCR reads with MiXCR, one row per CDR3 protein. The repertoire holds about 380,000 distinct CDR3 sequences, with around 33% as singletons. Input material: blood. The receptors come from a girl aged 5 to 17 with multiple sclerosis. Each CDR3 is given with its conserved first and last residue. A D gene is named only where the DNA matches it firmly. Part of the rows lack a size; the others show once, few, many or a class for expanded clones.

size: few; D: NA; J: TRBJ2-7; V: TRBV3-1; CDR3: CASSGTLRSYEQYF; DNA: TGTGCCAGCAGCGGGACTCTCCGCTCCTACGAGCAGTACTTC
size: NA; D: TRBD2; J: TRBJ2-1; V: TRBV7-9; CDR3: CASSLVVLAGGFNEQFF; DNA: TGTGCCAGCAGCTTAGTTGTGCTAGCGGGGGGGTTCAATGAGCAGTTCTTC
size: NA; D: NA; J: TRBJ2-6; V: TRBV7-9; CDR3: CASSSSDRVSSGANVLTF; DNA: TGTGCCAGCAGCTCATCGGACAGAGTAAGCTCTGGGGCCAACGTCCTGACTTTC
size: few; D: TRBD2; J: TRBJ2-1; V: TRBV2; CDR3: CASSEKLAGGHDILIYNEQFF; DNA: TGTGCCAGCAGTGAAAAACTAGCGGGGGGACACGATATCCTGATTTACAATGAGCAGTTCTTC
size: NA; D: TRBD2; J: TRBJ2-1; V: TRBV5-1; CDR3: CASSWDPSGGALEQFF; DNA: TGCGCCAGCAGCTGGGACCCTAGCGGGGGGGCCCTTGAGCAGTTCTTC
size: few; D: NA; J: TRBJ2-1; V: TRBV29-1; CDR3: CSVPEGGRNEQFF; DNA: TGCAGCGTCCCTGAGGGGGGCCGCAATGAGCAGTTCTTC
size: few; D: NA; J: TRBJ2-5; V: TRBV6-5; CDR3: CASSYSWVAETQYF; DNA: TGTGCCAGCAGTTACTCGTGGGTGGCAGAGACCCAGTACTTC
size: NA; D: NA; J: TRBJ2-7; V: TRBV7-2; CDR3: CASSLRQSPQPGEQYF; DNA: TGTGCCAGCAGCTTAAGGCAATCTCCGCAGCCTGGGGAGCAGTACTTC
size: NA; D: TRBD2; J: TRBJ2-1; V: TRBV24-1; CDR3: CATSHFAGLAGADSYNGQFF; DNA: TGTGCCACCAGTCACTTCGCTGGGCTAGCGGGGGCCGACTCCTACAATGGGCAGTTCTTC
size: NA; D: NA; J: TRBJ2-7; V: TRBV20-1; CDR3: CSARGSRSSYEQYF; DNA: TGCAGTGCTAGAGGCTCCCGGAGCTCCTACGAGCAGTACTTC
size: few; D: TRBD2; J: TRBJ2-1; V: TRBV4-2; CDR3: CASSQLAGGENNEQFF; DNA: TGTGCCAGCTCCCAACTAGCGGGGGGGGAGAACAATGAGCAGTTCTTC
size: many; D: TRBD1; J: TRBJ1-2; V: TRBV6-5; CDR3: CASSYSTGGGTGNGYTF; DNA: TGTGCCAGCAGTTACTCGACGGGCGGCGGGACAGGGAATGGCTACACCTTC
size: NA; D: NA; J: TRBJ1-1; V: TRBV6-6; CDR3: CASSPHREDDAEAFF; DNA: TGTGCCAGCAGTCCACACAGGGAGGACGACGCTGAAGCTTTCTTT
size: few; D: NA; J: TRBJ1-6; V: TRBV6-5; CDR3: CASSYGVRGSSYNSPLHF; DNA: TGTGCCAGCAGTTATGGAGTTCGGGGTAGCTCCTATAATTCACCCCTCCACTTT
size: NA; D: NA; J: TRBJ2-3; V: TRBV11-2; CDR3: CASSLGSGDTQYF; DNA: TGTGCCAGCAGCTTAGGTTCAGGAGATACGCAGTATTTT
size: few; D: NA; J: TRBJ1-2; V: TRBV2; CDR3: CASSDWAANYGYTF; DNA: TGTGCCAGCAGTGATTGGGCAGCTAACTATGGCTACACCTTC
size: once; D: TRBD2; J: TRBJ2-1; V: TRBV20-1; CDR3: CSASWTSGVEQFF; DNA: TGCAGTGCTAGCTGGACTAGCGGGGTTGAGCAGTTCTTC
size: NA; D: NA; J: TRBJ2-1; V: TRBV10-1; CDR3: CASSQGLSREQFF; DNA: TGCGCCAGCAGTCAGGGTTTAAGCCGTGAGCAGTTCTTC
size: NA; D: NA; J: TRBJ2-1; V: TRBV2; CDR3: CAWDAESSYNEQFF; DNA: TGTGCCTGGGACGCTGAGAGCTCCTACAATGAGCAGTTCTTC
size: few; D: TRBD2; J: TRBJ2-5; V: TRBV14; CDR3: CASSQPNIGSRAGEQYF; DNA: TGTGCCAGCAGCCAACCCAACATCGGATCACGAGCGGGGGAGCAGTACTTC
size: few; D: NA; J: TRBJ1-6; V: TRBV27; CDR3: CASSFRGSYNSPLHF; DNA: TGTGCCAGCAGTTTTAGAGGCTCCTATAATTCACCCCTCCACTTT
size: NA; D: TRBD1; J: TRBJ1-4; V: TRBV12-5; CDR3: CASGLILQGAGNEKLFF; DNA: TGTGCTAGTGGTTTGATCCTCCAGGGGGCCGGTAATGAAAAACTGTTTTTT
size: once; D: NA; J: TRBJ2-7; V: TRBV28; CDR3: CASSANSYEQYF; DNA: TGTGCCAGCAGCGCGAACAGCTACGAGCAGTACTTC
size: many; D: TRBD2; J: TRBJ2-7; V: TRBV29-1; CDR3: CSFTDRRFSGSSYEQYF; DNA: TGCAGCTTTACAGATCGGCGGTTTAGCGGGAGTTCCTACGAGCAGTACTTC
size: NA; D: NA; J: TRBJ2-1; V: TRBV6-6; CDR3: CASSPDRLTYNEQFF; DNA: TGTGCCAGCAGTCCCGACAGATTAACGTACAATGAGCAGTTCTTC
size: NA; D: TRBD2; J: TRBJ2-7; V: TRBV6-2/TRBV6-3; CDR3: CARDPGLAGKYGYEQYF; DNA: TGTGCCCGCGACCCGGGACTAGCGGGGAAATATGGCTACGAGCAGTACTTC
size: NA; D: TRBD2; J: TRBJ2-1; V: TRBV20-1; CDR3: CSARYLAGNEQFF; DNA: TGCAGTGCTAGATACCTAGCGGGGAATGAGCAGTTCTTC
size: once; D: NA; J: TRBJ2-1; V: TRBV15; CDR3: CATSRGSGGAPSSYNEQFF; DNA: TGTGCCACCAGCAGAGGGTCCGGGGGCGCCCCGAGCTCCTACAATGAGCAGTTCTTC
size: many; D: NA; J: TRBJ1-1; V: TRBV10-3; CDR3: CAISEQVLYAEAFF; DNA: TGTGCCATCAGTGAACAGGTACTTTACGCTGAAGCTTTCTTT
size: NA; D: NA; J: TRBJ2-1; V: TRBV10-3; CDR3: CAISAKGGAGNEQFF; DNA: TGTGCCATCAGTGCGAAGGGGGGGGCGGGAAATGAGCAGTTCTTC
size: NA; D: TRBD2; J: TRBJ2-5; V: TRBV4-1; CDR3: CASSPSSAAGGPMETQYF; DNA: TGCGCCAGCAGCCCTTCATCTGCAGCGGGGGGGCCGATGGAGACCCAGTACTTC
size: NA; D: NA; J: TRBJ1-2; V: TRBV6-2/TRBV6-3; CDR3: CASSWHRQGYGYTF; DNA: TGTGCCAGCAGTTGGCACAGGCAAGGCTATGGCTACACCTTC
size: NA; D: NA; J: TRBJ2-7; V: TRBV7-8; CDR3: CASSLAGGSSCEQYF; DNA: TGTGCCAGCAGCTTAGCAGGGGGGAGCTCCTGCGAGCAGTACTTC
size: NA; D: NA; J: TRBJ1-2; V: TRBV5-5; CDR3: CASSLWQDGSYGYTF; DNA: TGTGCCAGCAGCTTGTGGCAGGATGGGTCCTATGGCTACACCTTC
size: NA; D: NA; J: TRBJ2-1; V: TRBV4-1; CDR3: CASSQSEVAGWLKDEQFF; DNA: TGCGCCAGCAGCCAGTCTGAAGTAGCAGGGTGGTTAAAGGATGAGCAGTTCTTC
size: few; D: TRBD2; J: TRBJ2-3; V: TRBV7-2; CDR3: CASSFVLAVRADTQYF; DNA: TGTGCCAGCAGCTTCGTACTAGCGGTTAGGGCAGATACGCAGTATTTT
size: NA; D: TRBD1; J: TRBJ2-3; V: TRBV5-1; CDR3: CASSVRQGARTDTQYF; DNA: TGCGCCAGCAGCGTTAGACAGGGGGCGAGGACAGATACGCAGTATTTT
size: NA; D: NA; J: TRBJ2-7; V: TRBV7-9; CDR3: CASSLGTTHYEQYF; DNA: TGTGCCAGCAGCTTAGGGACTACGCACTACGAGCAGTACTTC
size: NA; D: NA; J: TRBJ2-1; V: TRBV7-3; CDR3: CASSRDPSSSYNEQFF; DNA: TGTGCCAGCAGCAGGGACCCGAGCAGCTCCTACAATGAGCAGTTCTTC
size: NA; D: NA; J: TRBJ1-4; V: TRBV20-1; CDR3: CSVFGGEKLFF; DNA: TGCAGTGTTTTCGGTGGAGAAAAACTGTTTTTT
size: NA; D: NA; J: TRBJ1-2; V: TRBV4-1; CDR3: CASSQVGTLEGGYTF; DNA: TGCGCCAGCAGCCAAGTTGGGACCCTAGAGGGGGGCTACACCTTC
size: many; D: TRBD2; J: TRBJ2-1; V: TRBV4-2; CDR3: CASSQALAGGQNEQFF; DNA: TGTGCCAGCAGCCAAGCACTAGCGGGAGGGCAAAATGAGCAGTTCTTC
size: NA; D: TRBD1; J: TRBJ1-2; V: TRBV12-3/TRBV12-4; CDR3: CASSFTGGDDYGYTF; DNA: TGTGCCAGCAGTTTCACAGGGGGCGACGACTATGGCTACACCTTC
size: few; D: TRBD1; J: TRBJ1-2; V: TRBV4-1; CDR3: CASSQRQGDGGYTF; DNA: TGCGCCAGCAGCCAGAGACAGGGGGACGGGGGCTACACCTTC
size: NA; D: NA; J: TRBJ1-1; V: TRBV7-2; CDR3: CASSLVSPPGTEAFF; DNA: TGTGCCAGCAGCTTAGTATCGCCCCCGGGCACTGAAGCTTTCTTT
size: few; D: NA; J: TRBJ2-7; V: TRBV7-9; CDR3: CASSLNRIEQYF; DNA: TGTGCCAGCAGCTTAAACAGAATAGAGCAGTACTTC